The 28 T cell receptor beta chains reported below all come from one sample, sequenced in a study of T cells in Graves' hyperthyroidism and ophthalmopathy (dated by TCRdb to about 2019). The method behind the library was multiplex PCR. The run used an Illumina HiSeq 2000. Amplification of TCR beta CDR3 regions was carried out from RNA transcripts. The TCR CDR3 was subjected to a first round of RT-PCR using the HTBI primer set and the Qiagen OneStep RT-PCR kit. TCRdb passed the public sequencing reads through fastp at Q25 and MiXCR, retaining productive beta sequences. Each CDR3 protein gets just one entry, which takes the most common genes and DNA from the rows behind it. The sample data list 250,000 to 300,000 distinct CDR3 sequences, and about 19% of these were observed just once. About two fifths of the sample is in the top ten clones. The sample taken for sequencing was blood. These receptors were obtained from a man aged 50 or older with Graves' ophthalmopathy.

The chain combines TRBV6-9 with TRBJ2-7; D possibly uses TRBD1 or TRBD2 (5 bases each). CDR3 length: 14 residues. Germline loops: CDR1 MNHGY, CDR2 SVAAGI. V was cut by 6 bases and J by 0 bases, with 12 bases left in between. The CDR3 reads CASRLGDGSYEQYF. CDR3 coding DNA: TGTGCCAGCAGGTTAGGGGACGGCTCCTACGAGCAGTACTTC.

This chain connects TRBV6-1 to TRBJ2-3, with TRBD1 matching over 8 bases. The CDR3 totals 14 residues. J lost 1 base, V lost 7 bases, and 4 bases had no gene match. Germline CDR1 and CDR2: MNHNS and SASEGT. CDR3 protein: CASNAGGRTDTQYF. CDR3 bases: TGTGCCAGCAATGCAGGGGGCCGCACAGATACGCAGTATTTT.

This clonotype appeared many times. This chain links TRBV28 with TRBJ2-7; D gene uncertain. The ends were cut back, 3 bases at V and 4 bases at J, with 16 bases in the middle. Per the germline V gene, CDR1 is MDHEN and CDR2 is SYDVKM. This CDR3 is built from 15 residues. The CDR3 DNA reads TGTGCCAGCAGTTTTCGAGACCGAAGAGAGTACGAGCAGTACTTC. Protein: CASSFRDRREYEQYF. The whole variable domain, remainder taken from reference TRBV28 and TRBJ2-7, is DVKVTQSSRYLVKRTGEKVFLECVQDMDHENMFWYRQDPGLGLRLIYFSYDVKMKEKGDIPEGYSVSREKKERFSLILESASTNQTSMYLCASSFRDRREYEQYFGPGTRLTVT.

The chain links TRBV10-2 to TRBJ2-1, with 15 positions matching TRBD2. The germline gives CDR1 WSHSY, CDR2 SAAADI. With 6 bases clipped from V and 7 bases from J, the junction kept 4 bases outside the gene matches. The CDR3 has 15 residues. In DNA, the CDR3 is TGCGCCAGCAGACCGGGACTAGCGGGAGGAAATGAGCAGTTCTTC. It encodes CASRPGLAGGNEQFF.

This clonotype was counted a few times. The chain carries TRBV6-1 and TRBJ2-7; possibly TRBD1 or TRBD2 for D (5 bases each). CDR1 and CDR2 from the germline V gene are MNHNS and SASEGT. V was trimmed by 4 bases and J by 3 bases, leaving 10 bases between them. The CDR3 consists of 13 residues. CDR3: CASSVRDHYEQYF. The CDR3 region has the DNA TGTGCCAGCAGTGTAAGGGACCACTACGAGCAGTACTTC.

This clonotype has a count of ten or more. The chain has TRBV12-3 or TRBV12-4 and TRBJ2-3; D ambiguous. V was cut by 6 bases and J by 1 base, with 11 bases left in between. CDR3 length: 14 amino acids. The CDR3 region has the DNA TGTGCCAGCAGCCATTCTTTCGGCACAGATACGCAGTATTTT. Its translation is CASSHSFGTDTQYF.

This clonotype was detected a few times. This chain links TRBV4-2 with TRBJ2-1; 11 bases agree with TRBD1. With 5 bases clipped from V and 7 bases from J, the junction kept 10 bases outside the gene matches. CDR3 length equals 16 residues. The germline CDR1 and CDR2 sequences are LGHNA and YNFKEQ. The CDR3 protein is CASSKGQGAQSNEQFF. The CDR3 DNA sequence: TGTGCCAGCAGCAAAGGACAGGGGGCGCAGAGTAATGAGCAGTTCTTC.

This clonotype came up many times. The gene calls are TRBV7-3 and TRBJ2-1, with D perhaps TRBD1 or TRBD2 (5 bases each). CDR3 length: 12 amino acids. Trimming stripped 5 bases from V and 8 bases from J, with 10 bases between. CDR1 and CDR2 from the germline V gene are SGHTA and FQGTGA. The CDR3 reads CASSETGHEQFF. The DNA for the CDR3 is TGTGCCAGCAGCGAAACGGGGCATGAGCAGTTCTTC.

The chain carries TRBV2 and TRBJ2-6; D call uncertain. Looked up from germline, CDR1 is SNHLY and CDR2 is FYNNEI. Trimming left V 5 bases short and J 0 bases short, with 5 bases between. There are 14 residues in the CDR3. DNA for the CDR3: TGTGCCAGCAGTCGGACCTCTGGGGCCAACGTCCTGACTTTC. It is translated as CASSRTSGANVLTF.

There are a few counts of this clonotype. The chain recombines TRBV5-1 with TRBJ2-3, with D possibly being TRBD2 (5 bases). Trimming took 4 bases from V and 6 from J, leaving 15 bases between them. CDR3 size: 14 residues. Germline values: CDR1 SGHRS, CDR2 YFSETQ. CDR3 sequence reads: CASSTSPGSDTQYF. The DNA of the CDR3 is TGCGCCAGCAGCACCTCCCCGGGGTCGGATACGCAGTATTTT.

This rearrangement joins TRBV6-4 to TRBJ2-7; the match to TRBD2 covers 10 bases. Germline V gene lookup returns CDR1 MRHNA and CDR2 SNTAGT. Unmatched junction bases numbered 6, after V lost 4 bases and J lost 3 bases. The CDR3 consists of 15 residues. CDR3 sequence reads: CASSAGTSAYYEQYF. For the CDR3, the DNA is TGTGCCAGCAGTGCCGGGACTAGCGCCTACTACGAGCAGTACTTC.

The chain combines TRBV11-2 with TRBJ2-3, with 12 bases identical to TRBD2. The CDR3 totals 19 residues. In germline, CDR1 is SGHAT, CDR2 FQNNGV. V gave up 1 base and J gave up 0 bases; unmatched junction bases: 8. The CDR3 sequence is CASSLGPLAGGRSTDTQYF. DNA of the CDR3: TGTGCCAGCAGCTTAGGTCCCCTAGCGGGAGGGCGCAGCACAGATACGCAGTATTTT.

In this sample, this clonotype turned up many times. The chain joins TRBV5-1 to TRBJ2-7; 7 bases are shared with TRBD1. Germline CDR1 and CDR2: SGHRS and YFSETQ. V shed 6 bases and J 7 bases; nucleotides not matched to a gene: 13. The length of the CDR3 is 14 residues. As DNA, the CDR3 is TGCGCCAGCAAGGAAGGCCAGGGGGTCTTAGAGCAGTACTTC. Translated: CASKEGQGVLEQYF.

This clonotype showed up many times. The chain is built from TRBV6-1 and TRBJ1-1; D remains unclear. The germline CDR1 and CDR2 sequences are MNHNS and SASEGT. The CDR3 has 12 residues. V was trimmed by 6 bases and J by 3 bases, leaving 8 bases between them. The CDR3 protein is CASRRGDTEAFF. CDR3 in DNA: TGTGCCAGCAGACGTGGGGACACTGAAGCTTTCTTT.

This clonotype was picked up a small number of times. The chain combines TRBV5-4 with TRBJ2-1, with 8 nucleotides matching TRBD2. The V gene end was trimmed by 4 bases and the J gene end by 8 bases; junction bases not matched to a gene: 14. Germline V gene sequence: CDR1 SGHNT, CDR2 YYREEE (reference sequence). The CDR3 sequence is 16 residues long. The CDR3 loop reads CASSASLAGRSDEQFF. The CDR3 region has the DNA TGTGCCAGCAGCGCTAGTTTAGCGGGACGGAGCGATGAGCAGTTCTTC.

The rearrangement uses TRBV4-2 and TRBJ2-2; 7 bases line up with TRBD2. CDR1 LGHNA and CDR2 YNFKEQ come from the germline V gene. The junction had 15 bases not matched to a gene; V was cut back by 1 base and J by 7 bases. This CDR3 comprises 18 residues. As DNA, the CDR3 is TGTGCCAGCAGCCAAGGGCCCGGGGGGAGGCCGTTTATCGGGGAGCTGTTTTTT. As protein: CASSQGPGGRPFIGELFF.

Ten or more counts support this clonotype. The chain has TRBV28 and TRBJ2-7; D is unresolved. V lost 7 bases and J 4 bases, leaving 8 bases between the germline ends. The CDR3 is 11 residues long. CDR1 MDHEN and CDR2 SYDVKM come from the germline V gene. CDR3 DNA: TGTGCCAGCAAGGGCGAATACGAGCAGTACTTC. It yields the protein CASKGEYEQYF.

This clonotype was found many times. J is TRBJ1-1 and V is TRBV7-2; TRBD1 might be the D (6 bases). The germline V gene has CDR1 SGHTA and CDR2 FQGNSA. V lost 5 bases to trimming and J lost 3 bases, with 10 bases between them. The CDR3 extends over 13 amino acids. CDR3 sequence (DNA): TGTGCCAGCAGCCTACAGGGATACACTGAAGCTTTCTTT. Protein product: CASSLQGYTEAFF.

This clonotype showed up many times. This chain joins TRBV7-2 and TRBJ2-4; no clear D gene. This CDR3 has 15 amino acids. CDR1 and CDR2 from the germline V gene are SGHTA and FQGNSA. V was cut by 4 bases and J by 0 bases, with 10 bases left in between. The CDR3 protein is CASSSAQSAKNIQYF. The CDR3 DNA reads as TGTGCCAGCAGCTCTGCGCAGTCAGCCAAAAACATTCAGTACTTC.

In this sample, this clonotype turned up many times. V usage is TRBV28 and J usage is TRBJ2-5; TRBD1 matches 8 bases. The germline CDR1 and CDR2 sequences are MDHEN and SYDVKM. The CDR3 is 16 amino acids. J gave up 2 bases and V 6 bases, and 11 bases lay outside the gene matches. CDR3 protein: CASSKPRQGLQETQYF. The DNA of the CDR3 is TGTGCCAGCAGCAAACCCAGACAGGGGCTGCAAGAGACCCAGTACTTC.

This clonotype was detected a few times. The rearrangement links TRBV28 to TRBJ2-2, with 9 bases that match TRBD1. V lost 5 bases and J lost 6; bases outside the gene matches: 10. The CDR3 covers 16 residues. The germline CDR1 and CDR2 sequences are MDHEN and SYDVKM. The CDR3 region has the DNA TGTGCCAGCAGTCTCACAGGGGGCGCGTCTCCCGGGGAGCTGTTTTTT. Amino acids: CASSLTGGASPGELFF.

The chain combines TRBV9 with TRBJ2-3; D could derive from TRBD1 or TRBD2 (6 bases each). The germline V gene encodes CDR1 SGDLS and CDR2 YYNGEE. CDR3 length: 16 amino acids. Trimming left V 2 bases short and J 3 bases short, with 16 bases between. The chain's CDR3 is CASSVFGGGGTDTQYF. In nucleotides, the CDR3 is TGTGCCAGCAGCGTGTTCGGGGGCGGCGGGACAGATACGCAGTATTTT.

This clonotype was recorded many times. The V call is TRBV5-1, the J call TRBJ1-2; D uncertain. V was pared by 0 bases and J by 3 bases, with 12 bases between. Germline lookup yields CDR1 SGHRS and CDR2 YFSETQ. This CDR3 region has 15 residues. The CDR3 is CASSLADYSYYGYTF. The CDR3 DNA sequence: TGCGCCAGCAGCTTGGCCGATTATTCGTACTATGGCTACACCTTC.

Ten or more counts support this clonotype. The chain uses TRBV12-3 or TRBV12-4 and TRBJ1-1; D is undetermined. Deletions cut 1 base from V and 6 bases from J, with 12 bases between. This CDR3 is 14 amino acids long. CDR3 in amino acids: CASSLETVQAEAFF. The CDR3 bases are TGTGCCAGCAGTTTAGAAACGGTCCAGGCTGAAGCTTTCTTT.

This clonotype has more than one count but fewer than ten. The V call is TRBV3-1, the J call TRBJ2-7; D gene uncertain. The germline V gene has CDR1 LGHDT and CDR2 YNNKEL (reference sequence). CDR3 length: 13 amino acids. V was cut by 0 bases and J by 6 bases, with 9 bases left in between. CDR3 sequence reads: CASSQELATEQYF. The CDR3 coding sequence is TGTGCCAGCAGCCAAGAATTGGCCACCGAGCAGTACTTC.

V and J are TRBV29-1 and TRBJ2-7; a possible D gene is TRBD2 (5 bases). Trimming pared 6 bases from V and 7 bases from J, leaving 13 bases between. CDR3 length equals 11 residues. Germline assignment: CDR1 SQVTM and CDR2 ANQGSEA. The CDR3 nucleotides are TGCAGCGTCCGTCGGGGATGGGAGCAGTACTTC. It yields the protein CSVRRGWEQYF.

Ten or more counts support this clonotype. The CDR3, as DNA: TGTGCCAGCAGCATAAATGGGCTCTACGAGCAGTACTTC. Translation: CASSINGLYEQYF. This chain joins TRBV3-1 and TRBJ2-7; D remains ambiguous. Trimming cost V 5 bases and J 3 bases, with 11 bases left between them. The CDR3 consists of 13 residues. In germline, CDR1 is LGHDT, CDR2 YNNKEL (reference sequence).

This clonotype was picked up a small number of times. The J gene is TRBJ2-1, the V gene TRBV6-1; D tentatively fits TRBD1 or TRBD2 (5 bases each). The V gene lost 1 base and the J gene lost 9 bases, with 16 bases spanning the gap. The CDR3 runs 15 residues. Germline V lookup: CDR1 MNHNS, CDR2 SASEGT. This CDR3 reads CASSEVGWGSVEQFF. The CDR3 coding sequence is TGTGCCAGCAGTGAAGTAGGTTGGGGGTCGGTTGAGCAGTTCTTC.